This section outlines one T cell receptor beta chain sequence together with its context. Its matching antigen is unknown. Original processing notes: The authors used CDR3 differences across clinicopathological groups to build a distant-metastasis classifier for papillary thyroid cancer. With MiXCR, TCRdb called clones anew from the PCR reads. TCRdb, rather than the study authors, made the V and J calls. The sample lists about 8,000 clones; approximately 23% were seen once. These data come from a study of metastatic and nonmetastatic thyroid tumors. Looking at the study overall: Both malignant and benign thyroid patients supplied peripheral blood and tumor or nodule tissue samples, across which the repertoires of these patients were then compared. Study-level points and caveats: Benign nodules were reported to have significantly lower TCR beta diversity than malignant thyroid tumors, in blood and tumor.

None of the patients had undergone any treatment ahead of thyroid surgery. The sequence was obtained from a female donor with papillary thyroid cancer or a benign thyroid nodule (not recorded which). Some clones in this sample may be carry-over from other donors' samples. The sample comprised tumor tissue.

CDR3 in amino acids: CSAKPGQGLNTEAFF. The DNA for the CDR3 is TGCAGTGCTAAGCCGGGACAGGGACTGAACACTGAAGCTTTCTTT. V usage is TRBV20-1 and J usage is TRBJ1-1; 9 bases match TRBD1. CDR3 length: 15 residues. V trimming: 4 bases; J trimming: 0 bases; junction bases outside the gene matches: 6. CDR1 and CDR2 (germline): DFQATT, SNEGSKA (reference sequence).